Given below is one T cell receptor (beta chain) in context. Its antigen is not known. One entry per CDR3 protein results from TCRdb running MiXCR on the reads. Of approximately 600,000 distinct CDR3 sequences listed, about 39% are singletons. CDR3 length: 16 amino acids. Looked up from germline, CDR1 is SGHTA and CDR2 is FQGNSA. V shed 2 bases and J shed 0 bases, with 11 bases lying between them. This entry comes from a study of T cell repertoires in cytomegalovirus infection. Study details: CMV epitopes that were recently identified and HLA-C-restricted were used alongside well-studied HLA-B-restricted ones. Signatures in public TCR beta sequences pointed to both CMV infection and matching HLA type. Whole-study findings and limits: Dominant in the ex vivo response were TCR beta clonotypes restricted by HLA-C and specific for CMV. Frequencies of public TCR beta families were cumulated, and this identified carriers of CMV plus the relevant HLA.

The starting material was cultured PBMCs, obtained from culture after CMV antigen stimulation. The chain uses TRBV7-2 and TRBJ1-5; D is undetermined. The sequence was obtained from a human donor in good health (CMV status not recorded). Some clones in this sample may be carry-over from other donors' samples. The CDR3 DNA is TGTGCCAGCAGCTTAAAGGGAGCATATAGCAATCAGCCCCAGCATTTT. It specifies CASSLKGAYSNQPQHF.